Below, 22 T cell receptor beta chains from the same sample are listed, as sequenced in a study of PD-1 blockade in mismatch repair-deficient tumors. Only in-frame clones appear in the TCRdb table, and some are missing; sequencing was by immunoSEQ multiplex PCR. The table records about 22,000 clones, 80% to 90% of them present only once. The source material was peripheral blood, sampled 2 weeks after starting pembrolizumab. The receptors were gathered from an adult with mismatch repair-deficient cancer.

The J gene is TRBJ2-5, the V gene TRBV20-1; no firm D call. The CDR3 loop spans 11 amino acids. V lost 5 bases, J lost 7 bases, and 11 bases lay in between. Germline CDR1 reads DFQATT; CDR2 reads SNEGSKA (reference sequence). The CDR3 loop reads CSAPLYSTQYF. The DNA of the CDR3 is TGCAGTGCTCCTTTATACTCGACCCAGTACTTC.

The rearrangement uses TRBV13 and TRBJ1-3; D not resolved. V was clipped by 3 bases and J by 1 base, with 10 bases between them. Germline-derived CDR1 and CDR2 are PRHDT and FYEKMQ (reference sequence). The CDR3 contains 15 residues. CDR3 sequence: CASSFLRASGNTIYF. In DNA, the CDR3 is TGTGCCAGCAGCTTCCTTAGGGCGTCTGGAAACACCATATATTTT.

V is TRBV6-5 and J is TRBJ2-3, with a possible D match to TRBD2 (5 bases). The V end was cut by 0 bases, the J end by 6 bases, with 7 bases between. The CDR3 totals 13 residues. Per the germline V gene, CDR1 is MNHEY and CDR2 is SVGAGI. The CDR3 here is CASSYSTGDTQYF. CDR3 DNA sequence: TGTGCCAGCAGTTACTCGACGGGGGATACGCAGTATTTT.

This clone was counted between two and nine times. CDR3 protein: CASSLLSEKLFF. The CDR3, as DNA: TGTGCCAGCAGCTTATTAAGTGAAAAACTGTTTTTT. This chain connects TRBV7-9 to TRBJ1-4, with no clear D. The V and J ends lost 2 bases and 7 bases respectively, with 5 bases between them. The CDR3 runs 12 residues. Germline V CDR1 and CDR2: SEHNR, FQNEAQ (reference sequence). Filled out from reference TRBV7-9 and TRBJ1-4, the complete variable domain reads DTGVSQNPRHKITKRGQNVTFRCDPISEHNRLYWYRQTLGQGPEFLTYFQNEAQLEKSRLLSDRFSAERPKGSFSTLEIQRTEQGDSAMYLCASSLLSEKLFFGSGTQLSVL.

This clone was seen a handful of times. V usage is TRBV29-1 and J usage is TRBJ2-5; a weak D match, TRBD1 (5 bases). In germline, CDR1 is SQVTM, CDR2 ANQGSEA. This CDR3 is 14 amino acids long. With 6 bases removed from V and 0 bases from J, the gap between germline ends came to 14 bases. CDR3 sequence (DNA): TGCAGCGTCCATAACAGACAGAACCAAGAGACCCAGTACTTC. Translating gives CSVHNRQNQETQYF. Full variable domain (remainder filled in from reference TRBV29-1 and TRBJ2-5): SAVISQKPSRDICQRGTSLTIQCQVDSQVTMMFWYRQQPGQSLTLIATANQGSEATYESGFVIDKFPISRPNLTFSTLTVSNMSPEDSSIYLCSVHNRQNQETQYFGPGTRLLVL.

This clone was counted a single time. This chain connects TRBV9 to TRBJ2-5; TRBD2 matches at 11 bases. Trimming removed 0 bases from V and 5 bases from J; junction bases left unmatched: 9. Germline V gives CDR1 SGDLS, CDR2 YYNGEE. There are 17 residues in the CDR3. The CDR3 coding sequence is TGTGCCAGCAGCGTAGGAGTAGCGGGAGGGCTCGGGGAGACCCAGTACTTC. Amino acids: CASSVGVAGGLGETQYF.

The chain carries TRBV6-5 and TRBJ2-2; maybe TRBD1 (6 bases). CDR1 is MNHEY, CDR2 SVGAGI, per germline. With 5 bases removed from V and 3 bases from J, the gap between germline ends came to 13 bases. The CDR3 has 15 residues. The chain's CDR3 is CASSLRAGDTGELFF. CDR3 DNA sequence: TGTGCCAGCAGTCTACGGGCAGGGGACACCGGGGAGCTGTTTTTT.

J is TRBJ2-3 and V is TRBV11-2; maybe TRBD2 (6 bases). This CDR3 is 14 amino acids long. The germline V gene encodes CDR1 SGHAT and CDR2 FQNNGV. V was pared by 4 bases and J by 4 bases, with 12 bases between. The CDR3 DNA sequence: TGTGCCAGCAGCTCCCCGACTAGGTCAGATACGCAGTATTTT. Translating it yields CASSSPTRSDTQYF.

The chain recombines TRBV27 with TRBJ2-2, with D tentatively TRBD2 (5 bases). Germline CDR1 MNHEY, CDR2 SMNVEV (reference sequence). CDR3 length: 14 residues. Trimming pared 3 bases from V and 6 bases from J, leaving 11 bases between. CDR3 sequence: CASSLGAVAGELFF. CDR3 coding DNA: TGTGCCAGCAGTTTGGGAGCGGTGGCCGGGGAGCTGTTTTTT.

The chain links TRBV5-1 to TRBJ2-2, with TRBD1 as a possible D gene (6 bases). CDR1 and CDR2 from the germline V gene are SGHRS and YFSETQ. CDR3 length: 15 amino acids. The V and J ends lost 3 bases and 3 bases respectively, with 12 bases between them. Here the CDR3 reads CASSSYRADTGELFF. DNA for the CDR3: TGCGCCAGCAGCTCATACAGGGCAGACACCGGGGAGCTGTTTTTT.

This rearrangement joins TRBV7-6 to TRBJ2-1, with 9 bases identical to TRBD2. V gave up 1 base and J gave up 5 bases; unmatched junction bases: 9. In germline, CDR1 is SGHVS, CDR2 FNYEAQ. This CDR3 is 17 amino acids long. The chain's CDR3 is CASSLVGTSYINNEQFF. CDR3 DNA sequence: TGTGCCAGCAGCTTAGTCGGGACTAGCTATATTAACAATGAGCAGTTCTTC.

This chain links TRBV6-6 with TRBJ2-7, with a tentative D call TRBD1 (6 bases). Germline-derived CDR1 and CDR2 are MNHNY and SVGAGI (reference sequence). The ends were cut back, 6 bases at V and 3 bases at J, with 18 bases in the middle. The CDR3 has 15 residues. The CDR3 loop reads CASSKTGTNNYEQYF. CDR3 nucleotides: TGTGCCAGCAGCAAGACCGGGACAAACAACTACGAGCAGTACTTC.

The CDR3 DNA reads TGTGCCAGCAGTTACCGTAGCGGCTACGAGCAGTACTTC. Translating it yields CASSYRSGYEQYF. The gene calls are TRBV6-6 and TRBJ2-7, with TRBD2 as a possible D gene (6 bases). The CDR3 loop spans 13 amino acids. Trimming took 2 bases from V and 3 from J, leaving 8 bases between them. Germline V lookup: CDR1 MNHNY, CDR2 SVGAGI (reference sequence).

The J gene is TRBJ2-1, the V gene TRBV5-4, with D maybe TRBD2 (5 bases). The germline V and J ends were trimmed by 0 bases and 3 bases, with 7 bases remaining between them. CDR3 length equals 14 residues. Germline lookup yields CDR1 SGHNT and CDR2 YYREEE (reference sequence). CDR3 coding DNA: TGTGCCAGCAGCTTGGCCGGGGACTACAATGAGCAGTTCTTC. Translation: CASSLAGDYNEQFF.

CDR3 protein: CASSEIAGTGEETQYF. CDR3 nucleotide sequence: TGTGCCAGCAGTGAGATAGCCGGGACAGGCGAAGAGACCCAGTACTTC. This chain uses TRBV6-1 with TRBJ2-5; 8 nucleotides line up with TRBD1. Unmatched junction bases numbered 9, after V lost 3 bases and J lost 3 bases. The CDR3 runs 16 residues. The germline CDR1 and CDR2 sequences are MNHNS and SASEGT.

V usage is TRBV4-3 and J usage is TRBJ1-1; 8 bases are shared with TRBD1. Per the germline V gene, CDR1 is LGHNA and CDR2 is YSLEER. Unmatched junction bases numbered 5, after V lost 2 bases and J lost 6 bases. This CDR3 region has 14 residues. The CDR3 spells CASSQLQGGAEAFF. The CDR3 DNA reads TGCGCCAGCAGCCAACTACAGGGGGGAGCTGAAGCTTTCTTT.

This clone was recorded once. The chain carries TRBV6-5 and TRBJ2-7; 9 nucleotides agree with TRBD1. The germline gives CDR1 MNHEY, CDR2 SVGAGI. The CDR3 extends over 15 amino acids. V trimming: 6 bases; J trimming: 4 bases; junction bases outside the gene matches: 10. CDR3 nucleotide sequence: TGTGCCAGCAGCTCGCTAGGGACAGGGACATACGAGCAGTACTTC. Protein: CASSSLGTGTYEQYF.

The sample holds a few counts of this clone. The chain links TRBV19 to TRBJ1-2, with TRBD1 matching 9 bases. CDR1 LNHDA and CDR2 SQIVND come from the germline V gene (reference sequence). V lost 4 bases, J lost 8 bases, and 11 bases stayed unmatched. The CDR3 loop spans 15 amino acids. CDR3 protein: CASSSPRDRDIGYTF. The DNA of the CDR3 is TGTGCCAGTAGTAGTCCCCGGGACAGGGATATCGGCTACACCTTC.

J is TRBJ2-1 and V is TRBV15, with TRBD2 identical over 10 bases. This CDR3 comprises 18 residues. After removal of 0 bases from V and 8 bases from J, the junction contained 13 bases not matched to a gene. Germline V gene sequence: CDR1 LNHNV, CDR2 YYDKDF (reference sequence). CDR3 region: CATSREIGLAEGRYEQFF. CDR3 DNA sequence: TGTGCCACCAGCAGAGAGATCGGACTAGCGGAAGGCAGGTATGAGCAGTTCTTC.

V gene TRBV5-4 combines with J gene TRBJ2-5, with a tentative D call TRBD2 (6 bases). The CDR3 is 13 amino acids. V was trimmed by 2 bases and J by 4 bases, leaving 9 bases between them. Looked up from germline, CDR1 is SGHNT and CDR2 is YYREEE (reference sequence). CDR3 DNA: TGTGCCAGCAGCTTTGGCGGGACAGAGACCCAGTACTTC. Amino acid sequence: CASSFGGTETQYF.

The chain employs TRBV10-2 and TRBJ2-1, with a possible D match to TRBD1 (6 bases). Germline V gives CDR1 WSHSY, CDR2 SAAADI. V was trimmed by 0 bases and J by 6 bases, leaving 12 bases between them. This CDR3 is built from 15 residues. The CDR3 is CASSESPDRINEQFF. In DNA form, the CDR3 reads TGCGCCAGCAGTGAGTCGCCCGACAGGATCAATGAGCAGTTCTTC.

V usage is TRBV28 and J usage is TRBJ2-2, with 10 bases identical to TRBD1. This CDR3 comprises 18 residues. In germline, CDR1 is MDHEN, CDR2 SYDVKM. Trimming at V came to 6 bases and at J to 5 bases, leaving 15 bases not matched to a gene. CDR3 loop: CASSSPDRGREGTGELFF. The CDR3 region has the DNA TGTGCCAGCAGCTCCCCGGACAGGGGGAGGGAAGGGACCGGGGAGCTGTTTTTT.